A selection of T cell receptor beta chains follows, all from one sample in a study of blood T cells in healthy people across ages. TCRdb re-called the 5' RACE reads through MiXCR, storing one row per CDR3 protein. The repertoire includes about 690,000 distinct CDR3 sequences, approximately 40% of them detected once, and around 32% sits in the top ten. The sample was blood. The receptor source for this set is a man older than 75 in good health. Each CDR3 is given with its conserved first and last residue. The order of the fields is V gene, J gene, D gene, clone size, CDR3 protein, CDR3 DNA. A D gene is named only where the DNA matches it firmly. Size is omitted from some rows. Given values are once, few, many or a class for expanded clones.

v_gene: TRBV5-5; j_gene: TRBJ2-1; d_gene: TRBD1; abundance: many; CDR3aa: CASSGGQGVDNEQFF; CDR3nt: TGTGCCAGCAGCGGGGGACAGGGAGTTGACAATGAGCAGTTCTTC
v_gene: TRBV6-2/TRBV6-3; j_gene: TRBJ2-7; d_gene: NA; abundance: NA; CDR3aa: CASSYTVYRTLYEQYF; CDR3nt: TGTGCCAGCAGTTACACGGTATATAGAACTCTCTACGAGCAGTACTTC
v_gene: TRBV5-1; j_gene: TRBJ2-1; d_gene: TRBD1; abundance: NA; CDR3aa: CASSQTGQGNDEQFF; CDR3nt: TGCGCCAGCAGCCAAACGGGACAGGGGAACGATGAGCAGTTCTTC
v_gene: TRBV5-1; j_gene: TRBJ2-7; d_gene: TRBD1; abundance: NA; CDR3aa: CASSQGQKYEQYF; CDR3nt: TGCGCCAGCAGCCAGGGACAGAAATACGAGCAGTACTTC
v_gene: TRBV21-1; j_gene: TRBJ1-5; d_gene: NA; abundance: NA; CDR3aa: CASSKEIWDRGQCGQPQHF; CDR3nt: TGTGCCAGCAGCAAAGAGATTTGGGACAGGGGGCAATGTGGTCAGCCCCAGCATTTT
v_gene: TRBV6-2/TRBV6-3; j_gene: TRBJ1-6; d_gene: TRBD1; abundance: NA; CDR3aa: CASSYSSGGGYNSPLHF; CDR3nt: TGTGCCAGCAGTTACTCGTCAGGGGGCGGCTATAATTCACCCCTCCACTTT
v_gene: TRBV29-1; j_gene: TRBJ2-5; d_gene: TRBD2; abundance: NA; CDR3aa: CSVVILAGVNEQYF; CDR3nt: TGCAGCGTCGTCATACTAGCGGGAGTTAATGAGCAGTACTTC
v_gene: TRBV29-1; j_gene: TRBJ2-1; d_gene: NA; abundance: many; CDR3aa: CSVEVRSYNEQFF; CDR3nt: TGCAGCGTTGAGGTCCGTTCCTACAATGAGCAGTTCTTC
v_gene: TRBV12-3/TRBV12-4; j_gene: TRBJ2-3; d_gene: TRBD2; abundance: NA; CDR3aa: CASSLKGAGLDTQYF; CDR3nt: TGTGCCAGCAGTTTAAAGGGAGCGGGACTAGATACGCAGTATTTT
v_gene: TRBV4-1; j_gene: TRBJ2-1; d_gene: TRBD2; abundance: few; CDR3aa: CASSPTSGSRNEQFF; CDR3nt: TGCGCCAGCAGCCCTACTAGCGGGAGTCGCAATGAGCAGTTCTTC
v_gene: TRBV20-1; j_gene: TRBJ1-2; d_gene: NA; abundance: few; CDR3aa: CSARRENDGYTF; CDR3nt: TGCAGTGCTAGAAGGGAAAATGACGGCTACACCTTC
v_gene: TRBV5-1; j_gene: TRBJ1-2; d_gene: NA; abundance: NA; CDR3aa: CASTLYEGTGYTF; CDR3nt: TGCGCCAGCACCTTGTATGAGGGAACTGGCTACACCTTC
v_gene: TRBV6-2/TRBV6-3; j_gene: TRBJ2-5; d_gene: TRBD2; abundance: few; CDR3aa: CASSYVSGRDQETQYF; CDR3nt: TGTGCCAGCAGTTACGTGAGTGGGAGGGACCAAGAGACCCAGTACTTC
v_gene: TRBV28; j_gene: TRBJ2-3; d_gene: TRBD2; abundance: NA; CDR3aa: CASSLLTSGLAGKSTDTQYF; CDR3nt: TGTGCCAGCAGTTTACTCACGTCGGGACTAGCGGGGAAAAGCACAGATACGCAGTATTTT
v_gene: TRBV29-1; j_gene: TRBJ1-1; d_gene: NA; abundance: few; CDR3aa: CSVEAYIRGEGEAFF; CDR3nt: TGCAGCGTTGAGGCTTATATAAGGGGAGAGGGGGAAGCTTTCTTT
v_gene: TRBV11-3; j_gene: TRBJ2-5; d_gene: NA; abundance: NA; CDR3aa: CASSRDNRGETQYF; CDR3nt: TGTGCCAGCAGCCGGGATAATAGGGGAGAGACCCAGTACTTC
v_gene: TRBV18; j_gene: TRBJ1-2; d_gene: NA; abundance: NA; CDR3aa: CASSPSRGDGYTF; CDR3nt: TGTGCCAGCTCACCTAGCCGAGGGGATGGCTACACCTTC
v_gene: TRBV20-1; j_gene: TRBJ2-3; d_gene: NA; abundance: few; CDR3aa: CSARDGLGTSTDTQYF; CDR3nt: TGCAGTGCTAGAGATGGTTTGGGGACTAGCACAGATACGCAGTATTTT
v_gene: TRBV12-3/TRBV12-4; j_gene: TRBJ2-5; d_gene: TRBD2; abundance: many; CDR3aa: CASSSGLAPETQYF; CDR3nt: TGTGCCAGCAGTTCAGGACTAGCACCAGAGACCCAGTACTTC
v_gene: TRBV12-3/TRBV12-4; j_gene: TRBJ2-5; d_gene: TRBD2; abundance: NA; CDR3aa: CASSTPTLGRVLETQYF; CDR3nt: TGTGCCAGCAGCACACCCACACTAGGGAGGGTTCTGGAGACCCAGTACTTC
v_gene: TRBV5-1; j_gene: TRBJ2-1; d_gene: TRBD2; abundance: NA; CDR3aa: CASSAGTSVYNEQFF; CDR3nt: TGCGCCAGCAGCGCTGGGACTAGCGTATACAATGAGCAGTTCTTC
v_gene: TRBV12-3/TRBV12-4; j_gene: TRBJ2-3; d_gene: TRBD2; abundance: NA; CDR3aa: CASSFGASGIDTQYF; CDR3nt: TGTGCCAGCAGTTTTGGGGCTAGCGGGATTGATACGCAGTATTTT
v_gene: TRBV27; j_gene: TRBJ2-7; d_gene: TRBD1; abundance: many; CDR3aa: CASSRTGGVYEQYF; CDR3nt: TGTGCCAGCAGTCGGACAGGAGGTGTCTACGAGCAGTACTTC
v_gene: TRBV6-2/TRBV6-3; j_gene: TRBJ2-5; d_gene: NA; abundance: NA; CDR3aa: CAIRGAGETQYF; CDR3nt: TGTGCCATCCGGGGGGCGGGAGAGACCCAGTACTTC
v_gene: TRBV18; j_gene: TRBJ1-2; d_gene: NA; abundance: NA; CDR3aa: CASSPVDRTNYGYTF; CDR3nt: TGTGCCAGCTCACCAGTCGACAGGACTAACTATGGCTACACCTTC
v_gene: TRBV28; j_gene: TRBJ2-7; d_gene: NA; abundance: NA; CDR3aa: CASSSPWTPRREQYF; CDR3nt: TGTGCCAGCAGTTCCCCTTGGACCCCCAGGAGGGAGCAGTACTTC
v_gene: TRBV30; j_gene: TRBJ2-7; d_gene: TRBD1; abundance: NA; CDR3aa: CAWSVGTAGDEQYF; CDR3nt: TGTGCCTGGAGTGTCGGGACAGCCGGAGACGAGCAGTACTTC
v_gene: TRBV20-1; j_gene: TRBJ2-7; d_gene: NA; abundance: NA; CDR3aa: CSASGGLSDEQYF; CDR3nt: TGCAGTGCTAGCGGCGGTCTTAGCGACGAGCAGTACTTC
v_gene: TRBV6-2/TRBV6-3; j_gene: TRBJ1-2; d_gene: NA; abundance: once; CDR3aa: CASLGNYRPNYGYTF; CDR3nt: TGTGCCAGCTTGGGCAACTACCGGCCTAACTATGGCTACACCTTC